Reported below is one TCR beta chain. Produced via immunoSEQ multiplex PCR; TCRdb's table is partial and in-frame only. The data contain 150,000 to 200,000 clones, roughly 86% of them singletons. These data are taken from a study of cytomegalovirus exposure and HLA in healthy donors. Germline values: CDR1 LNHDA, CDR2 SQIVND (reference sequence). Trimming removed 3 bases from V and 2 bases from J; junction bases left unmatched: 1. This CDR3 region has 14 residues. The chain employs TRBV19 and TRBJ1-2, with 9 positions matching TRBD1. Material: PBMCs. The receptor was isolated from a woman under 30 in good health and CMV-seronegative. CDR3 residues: CASSIGQGNYGYTF. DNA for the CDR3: TGTGCCAGTAGTATTGGACAGGGGAACTATGGCTACACCTTC.